Shown below are 25 T cell receptor beta chains from a single sample sequenced in a study of T cell repertoires in cytomegalovirus infection. Their antigen targets remain unknown. TCRdb passed the reads through MiXCR, listing each CDR3 protein once. The sample yields over 100,000 distinct CDR3 sequences, around 31% seen once. Here the sequenced sample was CD8+ T cells from cultured PBMCs, taken from culture after CMV antigen stimulation. The receptors were sampled from a human donor in good health (CMV status not recorded). Some clones in this sample may be carry-over from other donors' samples.

The V call is TRBV12-3 or TRBV12-4, the J call TRBJ1-2; maybe TRBD1 (5 bases). The CDR3 spans 15 residues. Trimming left V 1 base short and J 6 bases short, with 15 bases between. CDR3 DNA: TGTGCCAGCAGTTTAGTCGGCAGGGCGGGGGATGGCTACACCTTC. Its protein product is CASSLVGRAGDGYTF.

Regarding this clonotype: A single base separates this from a much larger clone, so it may be a read error. The chain recombines TRBV5-4 with TRBJ2-1; TRBD1 matches at 9 bases. Germline CDR1 is SGHNT and CDR2 is YYREEE (reference sequence). The CDR3 runs 15 residues. The CDR3 bases are TGTGCCAGCAGCTTCACAGGGGGCGGATACAATAAGCAGTTCTTC. Translated: CASSFTGGGYNKQFF.

This chain joins TRBV20-1 and TRBJ2-1; 10 positions match TRBD2. CDR1 is DFQATT, CDR2 SNEGSKA, per germline (reference sequence). Trimming took 4 bases from V and 6 from J; bases not matched to a gene: 6. The CDR3 is 14 residues long. The CDR3 nucleotides read TGCAGTGCTACTAGCGGGGGAAAGGGCAATGAGCAGTTCTTC. This translates into CSATSGGKGNEQFF.

This clonotype was recorded many times. This chain connects TRBV7-9 to TRBJ2-2; D remains unclear. V was shortened by 6 bases and J by 2 bases, with 10 bases between the two germline ends. The CDR3 has 14 residues. CDR1 is SEHNR and CDR2 is FQNEAQ in the germline V gene (reference sequence). DNA of the CDR3: TGTGCCAGCAGTTTCGGCCAAAACACCGGGGAGCTGTTTTTT. As protein: CASSFGQNTGELFF. The full variable domain, its missing parts supplied by reference TRBV7-9 and TRBJ2-2, is DTGVSQNPRHKITKRGQNVTFRCDPISEHNRLYWYRQTLGQGPEFLTYFQNEAQLEKSRLLSDRFSAERPKGSFSTLEIQRTEQGDSAMYLCASSFGQNTGELFFGEGSRLTVL.

The V call is TRBV10-3, the J call TRBJ2-3, with 8 nucleotides matching TRBD1. CDR3 size: 14 residues. Germline assignment: CDR1 ENHRY and CDR2 SYGVKD. The junction had 2 bases not matched to a gene; V was cut back by 2 bases and J by 4 bases. Written as DNA, the CDR3 is TGTGCCATCAGTGAGACGGACAGGGCAGATACGCAGTATTTT. It encodes CAISETDRADTQYF.

The chain has TRBV10-3 and TRBJ2-7; D perhaps matches TRBD2 (6 bases). The V end was cut by 0 bases, the J end by 6 bases, with 15 bases between. This CDR3 is 15 amino acids long. CDR1 ENHRY and CDR2 SYGVKD come from the germline V gene. The CDR3 DNA reads as TGTGCCATCAGTGAGTCTGCGGCGGGGCTGGCCGAGCAGTACTTC. The encoded protein is CAISESAAGLAEQYF.

This chain links TRBV19 with TRBJ2-3; D is possibly TRBD2 (5 bases). The germline V gene has CDR1 LNHDA and CDR2 SQIVND (reference sequence). The V and J ends lost 7 bases and 5 bases respectively, with 7 bases between them. The CDR3 loop spans 11 amino acids. CDR3: CASKGEDTQYF. The CDR3 nucleotides read TGTGCCAGTAAGGGAGAAGATACGCAGTATTTT.

This clonotype was counted ten times or more. This sequence joins TRBV20-1 and TRBJ1-2, with a tentative D call TRBD1 (5 bases). V was trimmed by 8 bases and J by 4 bases, leaving 17 bases between them. Per germline, CDR1 DFQATT and CDR2 SNEGSKA (reference sequence). This CDR3 has 13 amino acids. The CDR3 coding sequence is TGCAGTACCGCGAAGGGAGGGACCTATGGCTACACCTTC. Its protein product is CSTAKGGTYGYTF.

This clonotype was detected a few times. J is TRBJ1-2 and V is TRBV7-9; D call uncertain. Germline CDR1 SEHNR, CDR2 FQNEAQ (reference sequence). Trimming removed 2 bases at V and 5 bases at J, with 9 bases between. This CDR3 comprises 13 residues. The CDR3 reads CASSLPGEYGYTF. The CDR3 DNA reads TGTGCCAGCAGCTTACCGGGTGAATATGGCTACACCTTC.

The chain employs TRBV5-6 and TRBJ2-4; TRBD2 is a possible D gene (5 bases). V was pared by 2 bases and J by 1 base, with 10 bases between. The germline V gene has CDR1 SGHDT and CDR2 YYEEEE. The CDR3 length is 15 residues. The chain's CDR3 is CASSFTGKAKNIQYF. CDR3 nucleotide sequence: TGTGCCAGCAGCTTTACGGGGAAGGCCAAAAACATTCAGTACTTC. The full variable domain, its missing parts supplied by reference TRBV5-6 and TRBJ2-4, is DAGVTQSPTHLIKTRGQQVTLRCSPKSGHDTVSWYQQALGQGPQFIFQYYEEEERQRGNFPDRFSGHQFPNYSSELNVNALLLGDSALYLCASSFTGKAKNIQYFGAGTRLSVL.

In the case of this clonotype: Its ends do not fully match the called genes, so a read error is possible. The chain is built from TRBV7-6 and TRBJ2-7; TRBD1 agrees at 7 bases. Per the germline V gene, CDR1 is SGHVS and CDR2 is FNYEAQ. This CDR3 has 14 amino acids. This CDR3 reads CANSPDRVPGEQYF. The CDR3 region has the DNA TGTGCCAACAGCCCCGACAGGGTCCCTGGCGAGCAGTACTTC.

V and J are TRBV4-2 and TRBJ2-7; a weak D match, TRBD2 (6 bases). The CDR3 extends over 15 amino acids. Germline loops: CDR1 LGHNA, CDR2 YNFKEQ. The ends were cut back, 5 bases at V and 2 bases at J, with 16 bases in the middle. This CDR3 reads CASSREVEDPYEQYF. DNA for the CDR3: TGTGCCAGCAGCAGGGAGGTTGAAGATCCCTACGAGCAGTACTTC.

J is TRBJ2-6 and V is TRBV7-8; D perhaps matches TRBD2 (5 bases). The CDR3 loop spans 14 amino acids. Germline V CDR1 and CDR2: SGHVS, FQNEAQ. Trimming shortened V by 7 bases and J by 2 bases, and 9 bases separated the two germline ends. CDR3 loop: CASTPGTGANVLTF. The DNA for the CDR3 is TGTGCCAGCACCCCCGGGACTGGGGCCAACGTCCTGACTTTC.

This clonotype was recorded many times. The chain links TRBV7-2 to TRBJ1-1; TRBD1 is a possible D gene (5 bases). V was trimmed by 10 bases and J by 5 bases, leaving 17 bases between them. The germline V gene encodes CDR1 SGHTA and CDR2 FQGNSA. The length of the CDR3 is 13 residues. The CDR3 region has the DNA TGTGCCACATCGTGGCAGGGCGTAACTGAAGCTTTCTTT. Protein: CATSWQGVTEAFF.

A word on this clonotype: A much larger clone is a single base away; this may be a read error. The chain recombines TRBV12-3 or TRBV12-4 with TRBJ1-1, with D unclear. The CDR3 runs to 13 residues. The CDR3 protein is CASSSGMNTEACF. For the CDR3, the DNA is TGTGCCAGCAGTTCAGGCATGAACACTGAAGCTTGCTTT.

This clonotype was seen only a few times. This chain joins TRBV7-8 and TRBJ1-1; TRBD1 matches 7 bases. Trimming took 2 bases from V and 2 from J; bases not matched to a gene: 5. Germline CDR1 and CDR2: SGHVS and FQNEAQ. CDR3 size: 15 residues. The CDR3 DNA is TGTGCCAGCAGCTTATGGGCAGGGGGTAACACTGAAGCTTTCTTT. The encoded protein is CASSLWAGGNTEAFF. The variable domain in full, completed from reference TRBV7-8 and TRBJ1-1, reads GAGVSQSPRYKVAKRGQDVALRCDPISGHVSLFWYQQALGQGPEFLTYFQNEAQLDKSGLPSDRFFAERPEGSVSTLKIQRTQQEDSAVYLCASSLWAGGNTEAFFGQGTRLTVV.

Details on this clonotype: A read error may account for a junction end that differs from germline. V gene TRBV28 combines with J gene TRBJ2-2, with TRBD2 matching 8 bases. CDR3 length: 16 residues. The germline CDR1 and CDR2 sequences are MDHEN and SYDVKM. CDR3 in amino acids: CASSEIERGNTVELFF. CDR3 DNA sequence: TGTGCCAGCAGCGAGATTGAGCGGGGGAACACCGTGGAGCTGTTTTTT.

The table lists this clonotype with a count of one. The chain carries TRBV2 and TRBJ2-7, with D perhaps assigned TRBD1 or TRBD2 (5 bases each). Looked up from germline, CDR1 is SNHLY and CDR2 is FYNNEI. The V end lost 6 bases, the J end lost 5 bases, and 20 bases lay between the germline ends. The CDR3 sequence is 15 residues long. CDR3 sequence reads: CASSLPPGRPHEQYF. The CDR3 DNA sequence: TGTGCCAGCAGCTTACCCCCGGGACGACCCCACGAGCAGTACTTC. Supplemented by reference TRBV2 and TRBJ2-7, the full variable domain reads EPEVTQTPSHQVTQMGQEVILRCVPISNHLYFYWYRQILGQKVEFLVSFYNNEISEKSEIFDDQFSVERPDGSNFTLKIRSTKLEDSAMYFCASSLPPGRPHEQYFGPGTRLTVT.

This clonotype was found many times. V usage is TRBV12-3 or TRBV12-4 and J usage is TRBJ1-4, with D hard to call. This CDR3 is built from 14 residues. Trimming shortened V by 6 bases and J by 2 bases, and 10 bases separated the two germline ends. The CDR3 reads CASRSGDTNEKLFF. For the CDR3, the DNA is TGTGCCAGCAGGTCGGGAGATACTAATGAAAAACTGTTTTTT.

Points on this clonotype: Since a much larger clone is just one base distant, this may be a read error. The CDR3 end shows no conserved phenylalanine or tryptophan, and so a read error is likely. V is TRBV28 and J is TRBJ1-5, with D uncertain. Deletions cut 8 bases from V and 0 bases from J, with 11 bases between. The CDR3 has 14 amino acids. Germline values: CDR1 MDHEN, CDR2 SYDVKM. CDR3 sequence: CASRRTDSNQPQHS. DNA for the CDR3: TGTGCCAGCCGCAGGACGGATAGCAATCAGCCCCAGCATTCT.

The chain joins TRBV7-7 to TRBJ1-4; weak D call: TRBD1 (6 bases). The germline V gene encodes CDR1 SSHAT and CDR2 FNYEAQ (reference sequence). The length of the CDR3 is 13 residues. Trimming pared 1 base from V and 8 bases from J, leaving 8 bases between. CDR3 sequence: CASSLGQGEKLFF. Written as DNA, the CDR3 is TGTGCCAGCAGCTTAGGCCAGGGGGAAAAACTGTTTTTT.

The gene calls are TRBV4-1 and TRBJ2-3; D is undetermined. V was shortened by 0 bases and J by 5 bases, with 12 bases between the two germline ends. Germline V gene sequence: CDR1 MGHRA, CDR2 YSYEKL. The CDR3 runs to 15 residues. The CDR3 DNA is TGCGCCAGCAGCCAAGATCAATGGGGAAGAGATACGCAGTATTTT. Translated, it gives CASSQDQWGRDTQYF.

The table lists this clonotype with a few counts. The genes are TRBV27 and TRBJ1-1; maybe TRBD1 (5 bases). V lost 5 bases to trimming and J lost 3 bases, with 16 bases between them. This CDR3 comprises 15 residues. The germline CDR1 and CDR2 sequences are MNHEY and SMNVEV (reference sequence). CDR3 protein: CASSPLAGSDTEAFF. The CDR3 DNA follows: TGTGCCAGCAGTCCCCTTGCAGGGAGCGACACTGAAGCTTTCTTT.

The chain joins TRBV28 to TRBJ2-7; D unclear. Germline assignment: CDR1 MDHEN and CDR2 SYDVKM. Trimming took 1 base from V and 1 from J, leaving 8 bases between them. This CDR3 is built from 14 residues. The CDR3 region is CASSLSDTSYEQYF. The CDR3 nucleotides are TGTGCCAGCAGTTTATCTGACACTTCCTACGAGCAGTACTTC.

This clonotype was observed at least ten times. V and J are TRBV6-1 and TRBJ1-5; 7 bases are a match to TRBD1. The trim removed 2 bases at V and 1 base at J, leaving 5 bases unmatched. Germline V gene data show CDR1 as MNHNS and CDR2 as SASEGT. The CDR3 contains 16 residues. CDR3 sequence reads: CASSESTGISNQPQHF. The CDR3 region has the DNA TGTGCCAGCAGTGAATCGACAGGGATAAGCAATCAGCCCCAGCATTTT.